This is a list of T cell receptor beta chains from one sample in a study of blood T cell repertoires in COVID-19. Libraries were prepared by immunoSEQ multiplex PCR; TCRdb keeps only in-frame clonotypes and omits some of them. Of about 62,000 clones in the sample, 80% to 90% are singletons; the top ten hold 1% to 1.5%. Sequenced input: peripheral blood. Every receptor here comes from a woman older than 75 with acute or convalescent COVID-19. The CDR3 runs from the conserved cysteine through the conserved F or W. The order of the fields is clone size, V gene, D gene, J gene, CDR3 DNA, CDR3 protein. D genes are given only for firm matches. Size is omitted from some rows. Given values are once, few, many or a class for expanded clones.

size: NA; V: TRBV3-1/TRBV3-2; D: NA; J: TRBJ1-6; DNA: TGTGCCAGCAGCCCAGGGGAAACGCGCTCACCCCTCCACTTT; CDR3: CASSPGETRSPLHF
size: NA; V: TRBV11-2; D: NA; J: TRBJ1-1; DNA: TGTGCCAGCAGCTTCCACAGCCTGAACACTGAAGCTTTCTTT; CDR3: CASSFHSLNTEAFF
size: NA; V: TRBV12-3/TRBV12-4; D: NA; J: TRBJ1-3; DNA: TGTGCCAGCAGGCTATCCTCTGGAAACACCATATATTTT; CDR3: CASRLSSGNTIYF
size: NA; V: TRBV5-4; D: TRBD1; J: TRBJ1-6; DNA: TGTGCCAGCAGCTTGTCGCCTAAGGGGGCAAATTCACCCCTCCACTTT; CDR3: CASSLSPKGANSPLHF
size: few; V: TRBV5-1; D: TRBD2; J: TRBJ2-5; DNA: TGCGCCAGCAGCTTTGGTTCGCGGACTACGGGGGGGGAGACCCAGTACTTC; CDR3: CASSFGSRTTGGETQYF
size: NA; V: TRBV15; D: TRBD1; J: TRBJ1-4; DNA: TGTGCCACCAGCAGAGGCTTGGGACAGTCTAATGAAAAACTGTTTTTT; CDR3: CATSRGLGQSNEKLFF
size: NA; V: TRBV5-1; D: NA; J: TRBJ2-7; DNA: TGCGCCAGCAGCTTGTCTCCGGGGACAGGTAGCGGGAGCTCCTACGAGCAGTACTTC; CDR3: CASSLSPGTGSGSSYEQYF
size: NA; V: TRBV4-2; D: TRBD1; J: TRBJ2-1; DNA: TGTGCCAGCAGCCAACATCAAACCGGGACAGGTCCAAATGAGCAGTTCTTC; CDR3: CASSQHQTGTGPNEQFF
size: NA; V: TRBV2; D: NA; J: TRBJ1-2; DNA: TGTGCCAGCAGTGATCGGCAGGGTAACAACTATGGCTACACCTTC; CDR3: CASSDRQGNNYGYTF
size: NA; V: TRBV27; D: NA; J: TRBJ1-3; DNA: TGTGCCAGCAGTTCGGGGTACTCTGGAAACACCATATATTTT; CDR3: CASSSGYSGNTIYF